Listed here are 20 T cell receptor beta chains from one sample, sequenced in a study of T cell repertoires in cytomegalovirus infection. TCRdb reprocessed the reads via MiXCR and lists one record per CDR3 protein. The sample gives around 550,000 distinct CDR3 sequences, about 30% of which show up once; roughly an eighth is in the top ten. Sequenced input: PBMCs. These receptors originate from a human donor in good health (CMV status not recorded). Some clones in this sample may be carry-over from other donors' samples.

This clonotype was found many times. The rearrangement uses TRBV7-2 and TRBJ2-1, with a tentative D call TRBD1 (6 bases). CDR3 size: 14 residues. Germline CDR1 SGHTA, CDR2 FQGNSA. The CDR3 sequence: CASGVESSYNEQFF. DNA for the CDR3: TGTGCTTCAGGGGTGGAGAGCTCCTACAATGAGCAGTTCTTC.

The chain carries TRBV6-1 and TRBJ2-3, with a possible D match to TRBD2 (6 bases). Germline values: CDR1 MNHNS, CDR2 SASEGT. V was trimmed by 5 bases and J by 5 bases, leaving 23 bases between them. The CDR3 sequence is 17 residues long. The CDR3 sequence: CASSSQTAGLGGDTQYF. Written as DNA, the CDR3 is TGTGCCAGCAGTTCACAAACCGCGGGGCTCGGCGGAGATACGCAGTATTTT.

This chain connects TRBV5-4 to TRBJ2-7; 7 bases map to TRBD1. V trimming: 2 bases; J trimming: 3 bases; junction bases outside the gene matches: 5. CDR1 is SGHNT, CDR2 YYREEE, per germline (reference sequence). There are 14 residues in the CDR3. CDR3 loop: CASSFRGQSYEQYV. CDR3 sequence (DNA): TGTGCCAGCAGCTTCCGGGGACAGAGCTACGAGCAGTACGTC.

The sample holds a few counts of this clonotype. J is TRBJ1-2 and V is TRBV2; D possibly corresponds to TRBD1 (5 bases). V shed 2 bases and J shed 7 bases, with 11 bases lying between them. Looked up from germline, CDR1 is SNHLY and CDR2 is FYNNEI. The length of the CDR3 is 13 residues. The CDR3 sequence is CASSESWTPGYTF. DNA for the CDR3: TGTGCCAGCAGTGAATCTTGGACACCTGGCTACACCTTC. Full variable domain (remainder filled in from reference TRBV2 and TRBJ1-2): EPEVTQTPSHQVTQMGQEVILRCVPISNHLYFYWYRQILGQKVEFLVSFYNNEISEKSEIFDDQFSVERPDGSNFTLKIRSTKLEDSAMYFCASSESWTPGYTFGSGTRLTVV.

This chain connects TRBV19 to TRBJ2-7; 7 bases fit TRBD2. The CDR3 has 15 residues. V trimming: 1 base; J trimming: 5 bases; junction bases outside the gene matches: 8. Germline values: CDR1 LNHDA, CDR2 SQIVND (reference sequence). In nucleotides, the CDR3 is TGTGCCAGTAGTATAGGGCAGGTGAGCGGGGACGAGCAGTACTTC. Protein product: CASSIGQVSGDEQYF. Full variable domain (rest looked up from reference TRBV19 and TRBJ2-7): DGGITQSPKYLFRKEGQNVTLSCEQNLNHDAMYWYRQDPGQGLRLIYYSQIVNDFQKGDIAEGYSVSREKKESFPLTVTSAQKNPTAFYLCASSIGQVSGDEQYFGPGTRLTVT.

This sequence joins TRBV19 and TRBJ2-1, with TRBD2 identical over 13 bases. The germline CDR1 and CDR2 sequences are LNHDA and SQIVND (reference sequence). The length of the CDR3 is 17 residues. Trimming took 5 bases from V and 6 from J; bases not matched to a gene: 10. In DNA form, the CDR3 reads TGTGCCAGTAGTCTCCTTACGACTAGCGGGAGGTTCAATGAGCAGTTCTTC. It encodes CASSLLTTSGRFNEQFF. Together with reference TRBV19 and TRBJ2-1, the CDR3 gives the full variable domain: DGGITQSPKYLFRKEGQNVTLSCEQNLNHDAMYWYRQDPGQGLRLIYYSQIVNDFQKGDIAEGYSVSREKKESFPLTVTSAQKNPTAFYLCASSLLTTSGRFNEQFFGPGTRLTVL.

This chain links TRBV20-1 with TRBJ2-7; TRBD2 agrees at 15 bases. V was pared by 6 bases and J by 0 bases, with 6 bases of the junction left unmatched. The length of the CDR3 is 16 residues. Germline CDR1 reads DFQATT; CDR2 reads SNEGSKA (reference sequence). The CDR3, as DNA: TGCAGTGCGGAAGGGACTAGCGGGAGGAGCTCCTACGAGCAGTACTTC. Its translation is CSAEGTSGRSSYEQYF.

This clonotype occurred a few times. The genes are TRBV6-2 or TRBV6-3 and TRBJ1-5; D is unclear. V lost 6 bases and J 7 bases, leaving 19 bases between the germline ends. Germline V CDR1 and CDR2: MNHEY, SVGEGT. The CDR3 covers 15 residues. In DNA form, the CDR3 reads TGTGCCAGCAGCCCGCCGCAAGGCGGCCGACAGCCCCAGCATTTT. Encoded protein: CASSPPQGGRQPQHF.

The V gene is TRBV4-1, the J gene TRBJ1-4, with TRBD1 matching 9 bases. CDR3 length equals 16 residues. V lost 1 base to trimming and J lost 6 bases; unmatched junction nucleotides: 6. Germline V gene data show CDR1 as MGHRA and CDR2 as YSYEKL. For the CDR3, the DNA is TGCGCCAGCAGCCAAGGAACCACAGGGGGCTATGAAAAACTGTTTTTT. The encoded protein is CASSQGTTGGYEKLFF.

This clonotype was detected a few times. V gene TRBV7-9 combines with J gene TRBJ2-3, with TRBD2 matching over 9 bases. Trimming at V came to 0 bases and at J to 4 bases, leaving 8 bases not matched to a gene. The CDR3 sequence is 17 residues long. CDR1 is SEHNR, CDR2 FQNEAQ, per germline (reference sequence). For the CDR3, the DNA is TGTGCCAGCAGCTTAGCGGTAGCGGGAGAATCCGCAGATACGCAGTATTTT. Translation: CASSLAVAGESADTQYF.

In DNA, the CDR3 is TGTGCCAGCAGTTACGGAGGTATTAACGAGCAGTACTTC. This gives the protein CASSYGGINEQYF. V is TRBV6-2 or TRBV6-3 and J is TRBJ2-7; D perhaps matches TRBD2 (5 bases). CDR3 length: 13 amino acids. The V end was cut by 2 bases, the J end by 5 bases, with 10 bases between. Per the germline V gene, CDR1 is MNHEY and CDR2 is SVGEGT.

Ten or more counts support this clonotype. The chain is built from TRBV7-6 and TRBJ2-5; no clear D. Trimming took 5 bases from V and 5 from J, leaving 9 bases between them. The germline V gene encodes CDR1 SGHVS and CDR2 FNYEAQ. This CDR3 is 12 amino acids long. CDR3 coding DNA: TGTGCCAGCAGCCATACCCCGGAGACCCAGTACTTC. It encodes CASSHTPETQYF.

The chain carries TRBV5-6 and TRBJ1-1; D gene uncertain. V was shortened by 1 base and J by 7 bases, with 8 bases between the two germline ends. CDR1 is SGHDT, CDR2 YYEEEE, per germline. This CDR3 has 12 amino acids. CDR3 amino acids: CASSLRGLEAFF. The CDR3 bases are TGTGCCAGCAGCTTGCGAGGGCTTGAAGCTTTCTTT.

The chain couples TRBV7-3 to TRBJ2-2; a possible D gene is TRBD1 (6 bases). The germline V gene has CDR1 SGHTA and CDR2 FQGTGA. This CDR3 comprises 14 residues. The germline V and J ends were trimmed by 6 bases and 1 base, with 9 bases remaining between them. The CDR3 nucleotides read TGTGCCAGCAGACCGACAGGGAACACCGGGGAGCTGTTTTTT. This translates into CASRPTGNTGELFF.

The rearrangement joins TRBV7-2 to TRBJ2-1; 7 nucleotides align to TRBD2. Germline V gives CDR1 SGHTA, CDR2 FQGNSA. The J segment lost 6 bases and the V segment lost 1 base, leaving 6 bases of the junction unmatched. The CDR3 consists of 15 residues. The CDR3 reads CASSLGTSIRNEQFF. DNA of the CDR3: TGTGCCAGCAGCTTAGGGACTAGTATCCGCAATGAGCAGTTCTTC.

This clonotype was found a few times. This chain joins TRBV20-1 and TRBJ2-5; D perhaps matches TRBD2 (6 bases). Germline CDR1 DFQATT, CDR2 SNEGSKA (reference sequence). The V gene lost 3 bases and the J gene lost 1 base, with 15 bases spanning the gap. This CDR3 has 15 residues. In nucleotides, the CDR3 is TGCAGTGCTAGTGGGGGGAGTCGGTCCCAAGAGACCCAGTACTTC. Residues: CSASGGSRSQETQYF.

This chain uses TRBV28 with TRBJ1-3; TRBD1 is a possible D gene (5 bases). Trimming left V 6 bases short and J 2 bases short, with 14 bases between. CDR3 length: 15 residues. The germline CDR1 and CDR2 sequences are MDHEN and SYDVKM. CDR3 nucleotide sequence: TGTGCCAGCAGCTTCAGGGTCAGGGCTGGAAACACCATATATTTT. It encodes CASSFRVRAGNTIYF.

The chain uses TRBV5-5 and TRBJ2-5; a possible D gene is TRBD2 (6 bases). The V end lost 1 base, the J end lost 5 bases, and 18 bases lay between the germline ends. This CDR3 is built from 16 residues. The germline V gene encodes CDR1 SGHKS and CDR2 YYEKEE (reference sequence). CDR3: CASSLLFRGNVETQYF. CDR3 DNA: TGTGCCAGCAGCTTGTTGTTTCGCGGGAACGTGGAGACCCAGTACTTC.

This clonotype was counted a few times. The chain recombines TRBV4-1 with TRBJ1-2; D remains ambiguous. Germline CDR1 MGHRA, CDR2 YSYEKL. The CDR3 runs 14 residues. Between the trimmed V and J ends, which lost 3 bases and 1 base, there was a span of 9 bases. CDR3 nucleotides: TGCGCCAGCAGCCACGCCTCGGTTAACTATGGCTACACCTTC. Translated: CASSHASVNYGYTF.

The chain couples TRBV20-1 to TRBJ1-2; 10 bases align to TRBD1. V shed 3 bases, J shed 8 bases, and the junction held 3 bases outside the gene matches. The CDR3 is 12 residues long. Germline CDR1 reads DFQATT; CDR2 reads SNEGSKA (reference sequence). The CDR3 spells CSASRQGAGYTF. For the CDR3, the DNA is TGCAGTGCTAGCAGACAGGGGGCCGGCTACACCTTC.